This passage covers 3 T cell receptor beta chains from one sample sequenced in a study of cytomegalovirus exposure and HLA in healthy donors (dated by TCRdb to 2015 to 2018). Receptor libraries were prepared by the immunoSEQ multiplex PCR assay. A mixture of 60 forward primers for TCR Vbeta segments and 13 reverse primers for TCR Jbeta segments was used in the multiplex PCR. TCRdb provides this immuneACCESS table in a form limited to in-frame rearrangements. Some clones are lacking; in checked studies, under half of them reflect an unresolved V gene, and why the rest are absent is not known. This sample comprises 99,000 or so clones, about 15% of them detected only once. Over 0.65% of the sample is taken by the ten largest. Material for sequencing was PBMCs. These TCRs come from a female donor in good health and CMV-seronegative.

The V and J genes are TRBV7-2 and TRBJ1-2; perhaps TRBD1 as D (6 bases). Trimming stripped 2 bases from V and 6 bases from J, with 16 bases between. The CDR3 contains 15 residues. In germline, CDR1 is SGHTA, CDR2 FQGNSA. CDR3 protein: CASSLLIGGRDGYTF. The DNA of the CDR3 is TGTGCCAGCAGCTTATTAATCGGGGGGCGGGATGGCTACACCTTC.

V usage is TRBV10-3 and J usage is TRBJ1-1, with a tentative D call TRBD1 (5 bases). The CDR3 loop spans 13 amino acids. Germline-derived CDR1 and CDR2 are ENHRY and SYGVKD. CDR3 nucleotide sequence: TGTGCTTCTGGGGCAGGCGTGGCCTTCGAAGCTTTCTTT. Its translation is CASGAGVAFEAFF.

The chain recombines TRBV10-3 with TRBJ2-7; the D gene is possibly TRBD1 (7 bases). Germline V lookup: CDR1 ENHRY, CDR2 SYGVKD. This CDR3 comprises 14 residues. With 4 bases removed from V and 2 bases from J, the gap between germline ends came to 12 bases. This CDR3 is CAISGGTDTYEQYF. CDR3 nucleotide sequence: TGTGCCATCAGTGGCGGGACAGATACCTACGAGCAGTACTTC.